The 30 T cell receptor beta chains in this list originate from one sample, sequenced in a study of T cell responses to AZD1222 COVID-19 vaccine. Data came from immunoSEQ multiplex PCR; TCRdb stores just in-frame clones and leaves some out. The sample holds some 140,000 clones, around 90% seen once. The sample here was peripheral blood, taken on day 0 of AZD1222 vaccination. These receptor sequences come from an adult in good health.

The rearrangement joins TRBV9 to TRBJ1-2; a weak D match, TRBD1 (5 bases). V was trimmed by 0 bases and J by 7 bases, leaving 16 bases between them. The CDR3 covers 15 residues. Per the germline V gene, CDR1 is SGDLS and CDR2 is YYNGEE. The CDR3 protein is CASSVESQSRVGYTF. As DNA, the CDR3 is TGTGCCAGCAGCGTAGAGTCTCAGTCCAGGGTTGGCTACACCTTC.

The chain links TRBV5-1 to TRBJ2-7, with 7 bases matching TRBD1. Germline CDR1 and CDR2: SGHRS and YFSETQ. The CDR3 totals 14 residues. J was trimmed by 1 base and V by 4 bases; bases with no gene match: 5. The CDR3 sequence: CASSLGTASYEQYF. The CDR3 DNA sequence: TGCGCCAGCAGCCTGGGGACAGCTTCCTACGAGCAGTACTTC.

The V gene is TRBV5-1, the J gene TRBJ1-1; D is unresolved. Deletions cut 5 bases from V and 0 bases from J, with 8 bases between. Germline-derived CDR1 and CDR2 are SGHRS and YFSETQ. The CDR3 is made up of 13 amino acids. The CDR3 region has the DNA TGCGCCAGCAGAAGGACGGTGAACACTGAAGCTTTCTTT. Its translation: CASRRTVNTEAFF. Complete variable domain (other parts from reference TRBV5-1 and TRBJ1-1): KAGVTQTPRYLIKTRGQQVTLSCSPISGHRSVSWYQQTPGQGLQFLFEYFSETQRNKGNFPGRFSGRQFSNSRSEMNVSTLELGDSALYLCASRRTVNTEAFFGQGTRLTVV.

The chain recombines TRBV29-1 with TRBJ1-1; tentatively, D is TRBD1 (6 bases). The CDR3 spans 12 residues. Germline V gene lookup returns CDR1 SQVTM and CDR2 ANQGSEA. Trimming left V 4 bases short and J 8 bases short, with 14 bases between. The CDR3 here is CSVAGGGLEAFF. In DNA, the CDR3 is TGCAGCGTTGCGGGGGGGGGCCTAGAAGCTTTCTTT.

This sequence joins TRBV24-1 and TRBJ1-5, with D possibly being TRBD1 (5 bases). The V end was cut by 7 bases, the J end by 6 bases, with 12 bases between. Germline CDR1 KGHDR, CDR2 SFDVKD. This CDR3 is 13 amino acids long. The CDR3 spells CATSSSGPQPQHF. The CDR3 DNA is TGTGCCACCAGCAGTTCAGGGCCTCAGCCCCAGCATTTT.

In this sample, this clone turned up once. J is TRBJ2-3 and V is TRBV16, with D uncertain. The germline CDR1 and CDR2 sequences are KGHSY and FQNENV. CDR3 length: 12 residues. Deletions cut 5 bases from V and 0 bases from J, with 3 bases between. In DNA form, the CDR3 reads TGTGCCAGCAGCTCTAGCACAGATACGCAGTATTTT. It translates to CASSSSTDTQYF.

This sequence joins TRBV6-1 and TRBJ1-6; D gene ambiguous. V was pared by 3 bases and J by 5 bases, with 8 bases between. The CDR3 totals 14 residues. Germline assignment: CDR1 MNHNS and CDR2 SASEGT. CDR3: CASSDTGNNSPLHF. The CDR3 DNA reads as TGTGCCAGCAGTGATACGGGGAATAATTCACCCCTCCACTTT.

This rearrangement joins TRBV5-6 to TRBJ2-7, with unresolved D. The germline V gene has CDR1 SGHDT and CDR2 YYEEEE. The ends were cut back, 3 bases at V and 2 bases at J, with 6 bases in the middle. The CDR3 covers 12 residues. The CDR3 protein is CASSSRAYEQYF. For the CDR3, the DNA is TGTGCCAGCAGCTCTAGAGCCTACGAGCAGTACTTC.

The chain links TRBV7-2 to TRBJ1-5; D perhaps matches TRBD1 (6 bases). Trimming left V 5 bases short and J 4 bases short, with 15 bases between. Germline V gene sequence: CDR1 SGHTA, CDR2 FQGNSA. The CDR3 spans 15 residues. CDR3 DNA sequence: TGTGCCAGCAGCGTGATCGGGGGCCCAAATCAGCCCCAGCATTTT. Amino acids: CASSVIGGPNQPQHF.

The chain carries TRBV30 and TRBJ2-7, with D unclear. The germline V gene has CDR1 GTSNPN and CDR2 SVGIG (reference sequence). Trimming left V 3 bases short and J 3 bases short, with 12 bases between. The CDR3 has 13 amino acids. The CDR3 protein is CAWSVSSDYEQYF. The CDR3, as DNA: TGTGCCTGGAGCGTTTCTTCGGACTACGAGCAGTACTTC. Complete variable domain (other parts from reference TRBV30 and TRBJ2-7): SQTIHQWPATLVQPVGSPLSLECTVEGTSNPNLYWYRQAAGRGLQLLFYSVGIGQISSEVPQNLSASRPQDRQFILSSKKLLLSDSGFYLCAWSVSSDYEQYFGPGTRLTVT.

This sequence joins TRBV18 and TRBJ1-2; D might be TRBD1 (5 bases). Germline values: CDR1 KGHSH, CDR2 LQKENI. V was clipped by 3 bases and J by 4 bases, with 12 bases between them. CDR3 length: 14 residues. The CDR3 DNA is TGTGCCAGCTCACCTAAAGGGGTAGGCTATGGCTACACCTTC. Translated: CASSPKGVGYGYTF.

The rearrangement joins TRBV5-1 to TRBJ2-2; 12 bases map to TRBD2. J lost 3 bases, V lost 4 bases, and 4 bases had no gene match. This CDR3 is 16 amino acids long. Germline V lookup: CDR1 SGHRS, CDR2 YFSETQ. CDR3 in DNA: TGCGCCAGCAGCACCGGACTAGCGGGACACACCGGGGAGCTGTTTTTT. Protein product: CASSTGLAGHTGELFF.

The chain is built from TRBV28 and TRBJ1-5; 7 bases fit TRBD1. V was pared by 5 bases and J by 3 bases, with 10 bases of the junction left unmatched. The CDR3 consists of 16 residues. Germline V gives CDR1 MDHEN, CDR2 SYDVKM. The CDR3 DNA sequence: TGTGCCAGCAGTCGACTCGGGACAGCCCTCAATCAGCCCCAGCATTTT. Translating it yields CASSRLGTALNQPQHF.

CDR3 sequence reads: CASSETAGGFTEAFF. CDR3 in DNA: TGTGCCAGCAGTGAAACAGCAGGGGGCTTCACTGAAGCTTTCTTT. This sequence joins TRBV6-1 and TRBJ1-1, with TRBD1 matching over 8 bases. Germline CDR1 MNHNS, CDR2 SASEGT. The trim removed 2 bases at V and 4 bases at J, leaving 6 bases unmatched. There are 15 residues in the CDR3.

The chain has TRBV6-2 or TRBV6-3 and TRBJ1-2, with 7 bases fitting TRBD1. With V trimmed by 2 bases and J by 6 bases, 6 bases remained unmatched. This CDR3 has 14 residues. Per the germline V gene, CDR1 is MNHEY and CDR2 is SVGEGT. As DNA, the CDR3 is TGTGCCAGCAGTTACGGACAGGTCTCGGATGGCTACACCTTC. It yields the protein CASSYGQVSDGYTF.

The chain joins TRBV25-1 to TRBJ2-4; D unresolved. Germline CDR1 reads MGHDK; CDR2 reads SYGVNS. Trimming removed 6 bases at V and 1 base at J, with 13 bases between. CDR3 size: 15 residues. The CDR3 bases are TGTGCCAGCAGCCCTCGGTACAGCGCCAAAAACATTCAGTACTTC. It translates to CASSPRYSAKNIQYF.

The rearrangement links TRBV12-3 or TRBV12-4 to TRBJ1-2; 7 bases line up with TRBD1. Germline trimming cut 6 bases from V and 5 bases from J; bases unmatched to any gene: 6. The CDR3 is made up of 13 amino acids. Here the CDR3 DNA reads TGTGCCAGCAGCCCTCGACAGGGATATGGCTACACCTTC. It translates to CASSPRQGYGYTF.

The rearrangement uses TRBV7-3 and TRBJ2-2; no clear D. CDR1 SGHTA and CDR2 FQGTGA come from the germline V gene. The CDR3 has 13 amino acids. The V end was cut by 5 bases, the J end by 7 bases, with 11 bases between. The CDR3 loop is CASSARHRGELFF. CDR3 bases: TGTGCCAGCAGCGCCCGGCACCGCGGGGAGCTGTTTTTT.

The CDR3 DNA reads as TGTGCCACCAACGGACAGGGAGCTACCTCCTCCTATAATTCACCCCTCCACTTT. Protein: CATNGQGATSSYNSPLHF. The chain carries TRBV24-1 and TRBJ1-6, with TRBD1 matching over 8 bases. Germline lookup yields CDR1 KGHDR and CDR2 SFDVKD. V shed 8 bases and J 0 bases; nucleotides not matched to a gene: 11. There are 18 residues in the CDR3.

The chain uses TRBV7-9 and TRBJ2-1; 7 bases are a match to TRBD2. The CDR3 is 12 residues long. Germline CDR1 reads SEHNR; CDR2 reads FQNEAQ (reference sequence). J lost 12 bases, V lost 1 base, and 3 bases had no gene match. DNA of the CDR3: TGTGCCAGCAGCTTAGAGGGCGGGAGGCAGTTCTTC. It yields the protein CASSLEGGRQFF. The full variable domain, completed using reference TRBV7-9 and TRBJ2-1, is DTGVSQNPRHKITKRGQNVTFRCDPISEHNRLYWYRQTLGQGPEFLTYFQNEAQLEKSRLLSDRFSAERPKGSFSTLEIQRTEQGDSAMYLCASSLEGGRQFFGPGTRLTVL.

The rearrangement links TRBV6-1 to TRBJ2-4, with 7 bases lining up with TRBD1. CDR3 length equals 15 residues. Germline V gives CDR1 MNHNS, CDR2 SASEGT. V was clipped by 3 bases and J by 6 bases; unmatched bases: 8. This CDR3 reads CASSDSGTERNIQYF. As DNA, the CDR3 is TGTGCCAGCAGTGATTCCGGGACAGAGCGAAACATTCAGTACTTC.

The chain combines TRBV12-3 or TRBV12-4 with TRBJ1-1; no reliable D call. V was cut by 8 bases and J by 4 bases, with 11 bases left in between. CDR3 size: 12 residues. In nucleotides, the CDR3 is TGTGCCAGCGCTACGGGCGGCACTGAAGCTTTCTTT. The encoded protein is CASATGGTEAFF.

This sequence joins TRBV30 and TRBJ2-1; 9 bases fit TRBD2. There are 16 residues in the CDR3. The V gene's germline CDR1 is GTSNPN and CDR2 SVGIG (reference sequence). The trim removed 2 bases at V and 6 bases at J, leaving 11 bases unmatched. The CDR3 loop is CAWSKEIAGAGNEQFF. CDR3 coding DNA: TGTGCCTGGAGTAAGGAAATAGCGGGAGCGGGCAATGAGCAGTTCTTC.

The chain combines TRBV5-1 with TRBJ1-4; no definite D call. The CDR3 is made up of 13 amino acids. Germline lookup yields CDR1 SGHRS and CDR2 YFSETQ. V lost 0 bases and J 8 bases, leaving 8 bases between the germline ends. The CDR3 here is CASSLGRREKLFF. The CDR3 DNA is TGCGCCAGCAGCTTGGGGCGGAGAGAAAAACTGTTTTTT.

The V gene is TRBV3-1 (or the pseudogene TRBV3-2), the J gene TRBJ2-1; TRBD2 matches at 12 bases. From germline, CDR1 is LGHDT and CDR2 YNNKEL (reference sequence). This CDR3 comprises 19 residues. Trimming took 5 bases from V and 7 from J; bases not matched to a gene: 18. The CDR3: CASSSQWKLAGGEGNEQFF. In nucleotides, the CDR3 is TGTGCCAGCAGCAGCCAATGGAAACTAGCGGGAGGAGAAGGGAATGAGCAGTTCTTC.

The chain uses TRBV5-5 and TRBJ2-7; D ambiguous. Trimming left V 2 bases short and J 3 bases short, with 15 bases between. This CDR3 spans 15 amino acids. Germline V gives CDR1 SGHKS, CDR2 YYEKEE (reference sequence). This CDR3 is CASSFLAWLSYEQYF. For the CDR3, the DNA is TGTGCCAGCAGCTTTTTAGCCTGGCTAAGCTACGAGCAGTACTTC.

This chain links TRBV27 with TRBJ1-1; 8 positions match TRBD1. The CDR3 sequence is 15 residues long. Trimming took 3 bases from V and 4 from J; bases not matched to a gene: 7. Germline-derived CDR1 and CDR2 are MNHEY and SMNVEV (reference sequence). The CDR3 spells CASSFLWTGSTEAFF. DNA for the CDR3: TGTGCCAGCAGTTTTTTGTGGACAGGGAGCACTGAAGCTTTCTTT.

V is TRBV30 and J is TRBJ2-7; TRBD2 agrees at 11 bases. With V trimmed by 2 bases and J by 0 bases, 3 bases remained unmatched. Germline V gene sequence: CDR1 GTSNPN, CDR2 SVGIG (reference sequence). The CDR3 loop spans 15 amino acids. The CDR3 coding sequence is TGTGCCTGGAGTCCCGGGACTAGCGGCTCCTACGAGCAGTACTTC. This gives the protein CAWSPGTSGSYEQYF.

To note about this clone: Additional DNA sequences in this sample encode the identical CDR3. V usage is TRBV5-1 and J usage is TRBJ1-1, with no clear D. V was cut by 0 bases and J by 0 bases, with 3 bases left in between. Germline-derived CDR1 and CDR2 are SGHRS and YFSETQ. The CDR3 is made up of 13 amino acids. The CDR3 reads CASSLVMNTEAFF. The CDR3 DNA reads TGCGCCAGCAGCTTGGTCATGAACACTGAAGCTTTCTTT.

The J gene is TRBJ1-1, the V gene TRBV3-1 (or the pseudogene TRBV3-2), with D maybe TRBD1 (6 bases). Germline V gives CDR1 LGHDT, CDR2 YNNKEL (reference sequence). This CDR3 has 15 residues. Trimming removed 1 base at V and 1 base at J, with 10 bases between. CDR3: CASSQVPGENTEAFF. The CDR3 nucleotides are TGTGCCAGCAGCCAAGTTCCAGGGGAGAACACTGAAGCTTTCTTT.